These 8 T cell receptor beta chains share one sample of origin, sequenced in a study of vaccination and CD4 T cells after COVID-19. For these receptors, no antigen is known. The treatment here: roughly 10-day PBMC culture with coronavirus spike peptide pools or control peptides (ViraFEST assay). Scientists ran DNA taken from cultured CD4+ T cells through the Oncomine TCR Beta short-read assay for sequencing. Via MiXCR, TCRdb re-called the PCR reads, giving one row per CDR3 protein. The sample carries 7,500 to 9,500 distinct CDR3 sequences, around 51% recorded once. Sequencing was performed on CD4+ T cells from blood, cultured in vitro. The receptor source for this set is a human donor who had recovered from COVID-19.

This chain's CDR3 is CASSFGLVSDGTKETQYF. The CDR3 DNA reads as TGTGCCAGCAGTTTCGGGTTGGTTTCGGACGGAACAAAAGAGACCCAGTACTTC. The gene calls are TRBV6-2 or TRBV6-3 and TRBJ2-5, with unresolved D. This CDR3 has 18 amino acids. Trimming removed 4 bases from V and 3 bases from J, with 24 bases in between. Per germline, CDR1 MNHEY and CDR2 SVGEGT.

This clonotype has a handful of counts. V usage is TRBV6-1 and J usage is TRBJ1-3; D is undetermined. V was pared by 5 bases and J by 1 base, with 12 bases between. This CDR3 region has 15 residues. Germline V gene data show CDR1 as MNHNS and CDR2 as SASEGT. Here the CDR3 reads CASSPPAGSGNTIYF. In nucleotides, the CDR3 is TGTGCCAGCAGTCCCCCCGCTGGGTCTGGAAACACCATATATTTT.

The CDR3 loop is CASSQDPSSGELFF. CDR3 DNA sequence: TGCGCCAGCAGCCAAGATCCGTCGTCCGGGGAGCTGTTTTTT. The chain couples TRBV4-1 to TRBJ2-2; D uncertain. CDR1 and CDR2 (germline): MGHRA, YSYEKL. The CDR3 runs 14 residues. Trimming cost V 0 bases and J 6 bases, with 8 bases left between them.

V and J are TRBV7-9 and TRBJ2-1, with D perhaps being TRBD1 or TRBD2 (5 bases each). Looked up from germline, CDR1 is SEHNR and CDR2 is FQNEAQ (reference sequence). Trimming cost V 1 base and J 6 bases, with 16 bases left between them. This CDR3 is 16 amino acids long. The CDR3 DNA follows: TGTGCCAGCAGCTTAGGAGGGGTCTCCCCCCTCAATGAGCAGTTCTTC. It translates to CASSLGGVSPLNEQFF.

This clonotype was observed a single time. CDR3 protein: CASSLDGLLAGAGKQFF. CDR3 nucleotide sequence: TGTGCCAGCAGCTTAGATGGCCTACTAGCGGGAGCCGGGAAGCAGTTCTTC. The chain links TRBV7-2 to TRBJ2-1, with 11 nucleotides matching TRBD2. V gave up 1 base and J gave up 11 bases; unmatched junction bases: 13. This CDR3 spans 17 amino acids. Germline CDR1 and CDR2: SGHTA and FQGNSA.

By share, this clonotype counts as medium-sized. The genes are TRBV18 and TRBJ2-7; TRBD1 or TRBD2 may be the D gene (5 bases each). The CDR3 loop spans 15 amino acids. Germline CDR1 is KGHSH and CDR2 is LQKENI. Trimming left V 4 bases short and J 0 bases short, with 13 bases between. The CDR3 coding sequence is TGTGCCAGCTCACAGCAAGAGGGGAGCTCCTACGAGCAGTACTTC. Encoded protein: CASSQQEGSSYEQYF.

This sequence joins TRBV2 and TRBJ1-1, with TRBD1 as a possible D gene (5 bases). The CDR3 is made up of 13 amino acids. V was clipped by 7 bases and J by 7 bases, with 16 bases between them. Looked up from germline, CDR1 is SNHLY and CDR2 is FYNNEI. CDR3 nucleotide sequence: TGTGCCAGCAAGGACACGGGGGTTGGTGAAGCTTTCTTT. Translating gives CASKDTGVGEAFF. The whole variable domain, filled in from reference TRBV2 and TRBJ1-1, reads EPEVTQTPSHQVTQMGQEVILRCVPISNHLYFYWYRQILGQKVEFLVSFYNNEISEKSEIFDDQFSVERPDGSNFTLKIRSTKLEDSAMYFCASKDTGVGEAFFGQGTRLTVV.

CDR3: CASRVGGNTRYEQYF. In DNA, the CDR3 is TGTGCCAGCAGGGTCGGGGGAAACACCCGGTACGAGCAGTACTTC. The rearrangement uses TRBV2 and TRBJ2-7, with TRBD2 as a possible D gene (6 bases). Germline CDR1 SNHLY, CDR2 FYNNEI. Trimming took off 6 bases at V and 4 bases at J, with 19 bases between the two ends. The CDR3 runs 15 residues.